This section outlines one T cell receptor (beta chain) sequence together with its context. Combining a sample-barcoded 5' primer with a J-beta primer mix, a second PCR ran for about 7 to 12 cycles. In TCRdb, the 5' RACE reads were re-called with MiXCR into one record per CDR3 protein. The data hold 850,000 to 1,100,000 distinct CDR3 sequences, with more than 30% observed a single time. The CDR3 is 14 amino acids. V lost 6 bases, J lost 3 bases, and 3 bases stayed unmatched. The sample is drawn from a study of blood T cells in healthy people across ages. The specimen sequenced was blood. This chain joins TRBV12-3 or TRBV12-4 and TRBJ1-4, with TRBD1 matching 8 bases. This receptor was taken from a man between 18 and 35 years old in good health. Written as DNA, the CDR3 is TGTGCCAGCAGCCACAGGGGGGCTAATGAAAAACTGTTTTTT. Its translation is CASSHRGANEKLFF.